This is a list of T cell receptor beta chains from one sample in a study of early T cells in non-severe SARS-CoV-2 infection. In TCRdb, the 5' RACE reads were re-called with MiXCR into one record per CDR3 protein. The table has 75,000 or so distinct CDR3 sequences, roughly 10% seen once. Material for sequencing was whole blood. The receptors shown here come from an adult who was a healthcare worker with PCR-confirmed SARS-CoV-2 infection or an uninfected control (not recorded which). Both conserved end residues are part of each CDR3. A D gene is named only where the DNA matches it firmly. Rows may omit the clone size; those that give it use once, few, many or a size class.

D	V	J	size	DNA	CDR3
-	TRBV12-3/TRBV12-4	TRBJ2-7	many	TGTGCCAGCAGCCCCCGGGGGACAGCTCTCTACGAGCAGTACTTC	CASSPRGTALYEQYF
TRBD2	TRBV11-2	TRBJ2-5	many	TGTGCCAGCAGCCGCGGGACTAGCGGAGAGACCCAGTACTTC	CASSRGTSGETQYF
TRBD2	TRBV29-1	TRBJ2-1	many	TGCAGCGTTGAAGGGGGAGGTAGCGGGAGGCCAGGATCGTCCTACAATGAGCAGTTCTTC	CSVEGGGSGRPGSSYNEQFF
TRBD2	TRBV5-1	TRBJ2-5	-	TGCGCCAGCACCCAAGCGGGAGTCCAAGAGACCCAGTACTTC	CASTQAGVQETQYF
-	TRBV7-6	TRBJ2-3	few	TGTGCCAGCAGCTCAGACGGGGCGGCAGATACGCAGTATTTT	CASSSDGAADTQYF
-	TRBV7-2	TRBJ1-2	many	TGTGCCAGCAGCATCGGGACGGCCTATGGCTACACCTTC	CASSIGTAYGYTF
-	TRBV29-1	TRBJ2-1	-	TGCAGCGTTGTACCTATCGGGAGAATCAATGAGCAGTTCTTC	CSVVPIGRINEQFF
-	TRBV6-1	TRBJ2-3	many	TGTGCCAGCATGACTCCGTCGCGCACAGATACGCAGTATTTT	CASMTPSRTDTQYF
TRBD1	TRBV7-6	TRBJ2-2	many	TGTGCCAGCAGCTTACGCAGGGGGCGCGTCACCGGGGAGCTGTTTTTT	CASSLRRGRVTGELFF
-	TRBV7-8	TRBJ1-1	many	TGTGCCAGCAGCTTAAGGGCAGGATACATGAACACTGAAGCTTTCTTT	CASSLRAGYMNTEAFF
-	TRBV10-3	TRBJ2-5	few	TGTGCCATCAGTGACCAACAAGAGACCCAGTACTTC	CAISDQQETQYF
TRBD2	TRBV5-6	TRBJ2-3	few	TGTGCCAGCAGTCCCGGGGTAGCGGGCGATAATACGCAGTATTTT	CASSPGVAGDNTQYF
-	TRBV19	TRBJ1-1	few	TGTGCCAGTAGTGCGGGTGGGGCCACTGAAGCTTTCTTT	CASSAGGATEAFF
TRBD1	TRBV7-2	TRBJ2-4	-	TGTGCCAGCAGCTTCCCTACAGGGGCGGGTGCCAAAAACATTCAGTACTTC	CASSFPTGAGAKNIQYF
-	TRBV7-8	TRBJ2-1	many	TGTGCCAGCAGCTTAGCGCAAGTACGGAACAATGAGCAGTTCTTC	CASSLAQVRNNEQFF
TRBD1	TRBV29-1	TRBJ1-2	-	TGCAGCGCTACAGGGGGCGGCTATGGCTACACCTTC	CSATGGGYGYTF
TRBD2	TRBV7-3	TRBJ2-7	-	TGTGCCAGCAGCTACAGACTAGCGGGGAGCTCCTACGAGCAGTACTTC	CASSYRLAGSSYEQYF
-	TRBV9	TRBJ2-7	-	TGTGCCAGCAGCGTAGGGGAGAGCTACGAGCAGTACTTC	CASSVGESYEQYF